A single T cell receptor (beta chain) is shown here with its context. CD8+ and CD4+ T cells taken from blood had their TCR beta sequenced. This specimen comes from a study of CD8 T cells in Susac syndrome. V was pared by 1 base and J by 0 bases, with 3 bases of the junction left unmatched. The CDR3 has 17 residues. The V gene's germline CDR1 is LGHDT and CDR2 YNNKEL (reference sequence). Random hexamers were used to reverse transcribe 0.5 to 1 ug of RNA. Amplification of TCR beta CDR3 across 54 Vbeta and 13 Jbeta was performed with immunoSEQ multiplex PCR. TCRdb called the immunoSEQ multiplex PCR reads again in MiXCR, with one record for every CDR3 protein. The sample consists of over 130,000 distinct CDR3 sequences, approximately 95% of them appearing once.

The chain combines TRBV3-1 with TRBJ2-7, with 13 bases matching TRBD2. The TCR was taken from a human donor with multiple sclerosis. Material for sequencing was CD4+ T cells from PBMCs. DNA of the CDR3: TGTGCCAGCAGCCAAGTACTAGCGGGAGGGAGCTCCTACGAGCAGTACTTC. This gives the protein CASSQVLAGGSSYEQYF.